A single sample gave rise to the 27 T cell receptor beta chains below, sequenced in a study of Graves' ophthalmopathy and Graves' hyperthyroidism. RNA transcripts were the source from which TCR beta CDR3 regions were amplified. HTBI-primed RT-PCR formed the first round, and a multiplex PCR formed the second. Each CDR3 protein gets one entry after TCRdb re-called the multiplex PCR reads with MiXCR. The sample lists about 500,000 distinct CDR3 sequences, approximately 15% occurring once. The source material was blood. These receptors all stem from a woman younger than 45 with Graves' ophthalmopathy.

Many counts were recorded for this clonotype. A junction boundary mismatches the germline segment, possibly from a read error. The chain recombines TRBV11-2 with TRBJ1-5, with D possibly being TRBD1 (6 bases). This CDR3 comprises 16 residues. Germline lookup yields CDR1 SGHAT and CDR2 FQNNGV. The CDR3 is CANSPTRGPRNQPQHF. The CDR3, as DNA: TGTGCCAACAGCCCTACGCGGGGGCCTCGCAATCAGCCCCAGCATTTT.

The table lists this clonotype with many counts. This rearrangement joins TRBV13 to TRBJ2-7, with D possibly called TRBD1 or TRBD2 (5 bases each). The V gene lost 3 bases and the J gene lost 0 bases, with 12 bases spanning the gap. The CDR3 contains 15 residues. Looked up from germline, CDR1 is PRHDT and CDR2 is FYEKMQ (reference sequence). CDR3 residues: CASSFGTASSYEQYF. The CDR3 DNA reads TGTGCCAGCAGCTTCGGGACCGCAAGCTCCTACGAGCAGTACTTC.

This clonotype was found many times. V gene TRBV28 combines with J gene TRBJ2-7, with TRBD1 identical over 7 bases. This CDR3 region has 15 residues. The junction had 12 bases not matched to a gene; V was cut back by 6 bases and J by 4 bases. The V gene's germline CDR1 is MDHEN and CDR2 SYDVKM. The CDR3 here is CASSATGIGLYEQYF. CDR3 bases: TGTGCCAGCAGCGCGACAGGGATCGGCCTTTACGAGCAGTACTTC.

There are many counts of this clonotype. The chain is built from TRBV6-6 and TRBJ2-2, with TRBD2 identical over 11 bases. Germline lookup yields CDR1 MNHNY and CDR2 SVGAGI (reference sequence). This CDR3 is built from 15 residues. Losses at the gene ends were 5 bases for V and 8 bases for J; bases not matched to a gene: 7. The CDR3 sequence: CASSSLAGGLGELFF. In DNA, the CDR3 is TGTGCCAGCAGTAGTCTAGCGGGAGGTTTGGGGGAGCTGTTTTTT.

This clonotype was observed at least ten times. This CDR3 reads CSARSAGGHPGELFF. CDR3 DNA sequence: TGCAGTGCTAGATCGGCGGGAGGTCACCCCGGGGAGCTGTTTTTT. This chain uses TRBV20-1 with TRBJ2-2; TRBD2 matches at 8 bases. The V and J ends lost 2 bases and 6 bases, in that order; junction bases with no gene match: 8. The CDR3 contains 15 residues. Germline lookup yields CDR1 DFQATT and CDR2 SNEGSKA (reference sequence).

This clonotype was seen repeatedly, ten times or more. The DNA for the CDR3 is TGTGCCAGCAGTTTAGCCACCCGTGAAGCTTTCTTT. Its protein product is CASSLATREAFF. V is TRBV28 and J is TRBJ1-1; D gene uncertain. Germline V gene lookup returns CDR1 MDHEN and CDR2 SYDVKM. This CDR3 region has 12 residues. The V and J ends lost 2 bases and 7 bases respectively, with 8 bases between them.

This clonotype was observed at least ten times. This chain uses TRBV7-6 with TRBJ2-7; perhaps TRBD2 as D (6 bases). The CDR3 runs to 15 residues. Germline CDR1 SGHVS, CDR2 FNYEAQ. Trimming removed 5 bases at V and 4 bases at J, with 18 bases between. CDR3 sequence reads: CASSPELGGIYEQYF. The CDR3 DNA reads as TGTGCCAGCAGCCCGGAACTGGGCGGGATTTACGAGCAGTACTTC.

This clonotype was seen many times. The chain carries TRBV6-1 and TRBJ2-7; 14 nucleotides agree with TRBD2. After removal of 3 bases from V and 3 bases from J, the junction contained 4 bases not matched to a gene. Germline V gene data show CDR1 as MNHNS and CDR2 as SASEGT. The CDR3 is 16 residues long. The CDR3 here is CASSEGLAGVFYEQYF. The CDR3 region has the DNA TGTGCCAGCAGTGAGGGACTAGCGGGGGTTTTCTACGAGCAGTACTTC.

This clonotype has ten or more counts. For the CDR3, the DNA is TGTGCCAGCAGTTGGCGGGAGGCGTACGAGCAGTACTTC. This codes for CASSWREAYEQYF. This chain joins TRBV6-5 and TRBJ2-7; TRBD2 agrees at 8 bases. Germline V CDR1 and CDR2: MNHEY, SVGAGI. V trimming: 4 bases; J trimming: 4 bases; junction bases outside the gene matches: 3. The CDR3 runs 13 residues.

There are many counts of this clonotype. The rearrangement links TRBV28 to TRBJ2-7; D is unresolved. The ends were cut back, 6 bases at V and 1 base at J, with 7 bases in the middle. Germline assignment: CDR1 MDHEN and CDR2 SYDVKM. CDR3 size: 12 residues. For the CDR3, the DNA is TGTGCCAGCAGGAAAGGTTCCTACGAGCAGTACTTC. Its translation is CASRKGSYEQYF.

This clonotype came up many times. The V gene is TRBV2, the J gene TRBJ2-1; 11 positions match TRBD2. The germline V gene encodes CDR1 SNHLY and CDR2 FYNNEI. The CDR3 sequence is 13 residues long. V shed 7 bases and J 5 bases; nucleotides not matched to a gene: 1. The CDR3 loop is CASNSGGDNEQFF. In nucleotides, the CDR3 is TGTGCCAGCAATAGCGGGGGGGACAATGAGCAGTTCTTC.

The sample holds many counts of this clonotype. V gene TRBV11-2 combines with J gene TRBJ1-6; tentatively, D is TRBD1 (6 bases). CDR1 SGHAT and CDR2 FQNNGV come from the germline V gene. Trimming took off 0 bases at V and 9 bases at J, with 15 bases between the two ends. This CDR3 comprises 16 residues. DNA of the CDR3: TGTGCCAGCAGCTTAGATCCCGCGGCCAGGGGTTCACCCCTCCACTTT. Protein: CASSLDPAARGSPLHF. The variable domain in full, with the rest retrieved from reference TRBV11-2 and TRBJ1-6, is EAGVAQSPRYKIIEKRQSVAFWCNPISGHATLYWYQQILGQGPKLLIQFQNNGVVDDSQLPKDRFSAERLKGVDSTLKIQPAKLEDSAVYLCASSLDPAARGSPLHFGNGTRLTVT.

This clonotype was observed at least ten times. The chain links TRBV12-3 or TRBV12-4 to TRBJ2-2; perhaps TRBD1 as D (6 bases). V was clipped by 10 bases and J by 7 bases, with 13 bases between them. The CDR3 consists of 12 residues. For the CDR3, the DNA is TGTGCCATCTTAAAGGGGGACGGGGAGCTGTTTTTT. Translated, it gives CAILKGDGELFF.

In this sample, this clonotype turned up many times. The chain carries TRBV13 and TRBJ2-2, with TRBD1 as a possible D gene (5 bases). V lost 3 bases and J 3 bases, leaving 11 bases between the germline ends. The CDR3 spans 15 residues. CDR1 and CDR2 from the germline V gene are PRHDT and FYEKMQ (reference sequence). The CDR3 here is CASSFYRLHTGELFF. The CDR3, as DNA: TGTGCCAGCAGCTTTTACAGGTTGCACACCGGGGAGCTGTTTTTT.

This clonotype has ten or more counts. The chain combines TRBV7-2 with TRBJ1-2, with D unresolved. This CDR3 has 12 residues. From germline, CDR1 is SGHTA and CDR2 FQGNSA. Trimming removed 3 bases from V and 7 bases from J, with 9 bases in between. The CDR3 region has the DNA TGTGCCAGCAGCTTTCCGTCTCGTGGCTACACCTTC. Its translation is CASSFPSRGYTF.

The chain joins TRBV6-5 to TRBJ2-7; D could derive from TRBD1 or TRBD2 (6 bases each). CDR3 size: 15 residues. The V gene lost 0 bases and the J gene lost 3 bases, with 12 bases spanning the gap. Germline V gene data show CDR1 as MNHEY and CDR2 as SVGAGI. CDR3 sequence (DNA): TGTGCCAGCAGTTACTCGCCGGGGGCCCACTACGAGCAGTACTTC. The encoded protein is CASSYSPGAHYEQYF.

This clonotype was observed at least ten times. This chain uses TRBV28 with TRBJ1-2; 11 bases agree with TRBD1. The length of the CDR3 is 15 residues. Trimming removed 6 bases from V and 2 bases from J; junction bases left unmatched: 5. From germline, CDR1 is MDHEN and CDR2 SYDVKM. The CDR3: CASSQGQGVNYGYTF. In DNA, the CDR3 is TGTGCCAGCAGCCAGGGACAGGGGGTAAACTATGGCTACACCTTC.

In this sample, this clonotype turned up many times. The rearrangement uses TRBV4-1 and TRBJ2-7, with D unclear. V lost 1 base, J lost 6 bases, and 13 bases lay in between. From germline, CDR1 is MGHRA and CDR2 YSYEKL. There are 14 residues in the CDR3. DNA of the CDR3: TGCGCCAGCAGCCAAGGGTACTCCTCGGGCGAGCAGTACTTC. Amino acids: CASSQGYSSGEQYF.

This clonotype was seen at least ten times. This chain joins TRBV5-1 and TRBJ2-7; no reliable D call. This CDR3 has 15 residues. V was clipped by 1 base and J by 2 bases, with 13 bases between them. The germline CDR1 and CDR2 sequences are SGHRS and YFSETQ. The CDR3: CASSLTGVNPYEQYF. The CDR3 coding sequence is TGCGCCAGCAGCTTGACTGGGGTGAACCCCTACGAGCAGTACTTC.

The rearrangement joins TRBV4-2 to TRBJ1-1; D is possibly TRBD1 (5 bases). In germline, CDR1 is LGHNA, CDR2 YNFKEQ. The CDR3 extends over 15 amino acids. V was pared by 4 bases and J by 1 base, with 13 bases between. The CDR3 bases are TGTGCCAGCAGCCCCCCCGGGGGAGAGAACACTGAAGCTTTCTTT. This gives the protein CASSPPGGENTEAFF.

This clonotype was observed many times. The rearrangement uses TRBV20-1 and TRBJ2-2, with 9 nucleotides matching TRBD1. The CDR3 spans 14 residues. Germline assignment: CDR1 DFQATT and CDR2 SNEGSKA (reference sequence). Trimming removed 7 bases from V and 2 bases from J; junction bases left unmatched: 5. The CDR3 bases are TGCAGTGTTGCGGGACAGGGAAACACCGGGGAGCTGTTTTTT. Amino acid sequence: CSVAGQGNTGELFF.

At least ten counts were recorded for this clonotype. The chain couples TRBV7-2 to TRBJ2-5, with TRBD2 identical over 14 bases. Looked up from germline, CDR1 is SGHTA and CDR2 is FQGNSA. Trimming cost V 5 bases and J 4 bases; bases outside gene matches: 3. This CDR3 has 15 amino acids. CDR3 region: CASSRGLAGGETQYF. CDR3 coding DNA: TGTGCCAGCAGCCGAGGACTAGCGGGAGGAGAGACCCAGTACTTC.

In its sample, this clonotype was seen many times. The chain has TRBV5-1 and TRBJ1-2; 9 nucleotides agree with TRBD1. The CDR3 is made up of 15 amino acids. Germline V gene data show CDR1 as SGHRS and CDR2 as YFSETQ. J lost 7 bases, V lost 0 bases, and 7 bases had no gene match. CDR3 coding DNA: TGCGCCAGCAGCTTGGCTCCCGGGACAGGGCCTGGCTACACCTTC. Its translation: CASSLAPGTGPGYTF.

The chain uses TRBV6-5 and TRBJ1-2; no definite D call. Between the trimmed V and J ends, which lost 5 bases and 6 bases, there was a span of 16 bases. The CDR3 has 14 residues. The germline CDR1 and CDR2 sequences are MNHEY and SVGAGI. CDR3 in amino acids: CASSNQDGTHGYTF. CDR3 DNA sequence: TGTGCCAGCAGTAACCAGGACGGAACCCATGGCTACACCTTC.

J is TRBJ1-2 and V is TRBV2; D is unresolved. Germline loops: CDR1 SNHLY, CDR2 FYNNEI. The CDR3 totals 13 residues. V was trimmed by 4 bases and J by 4 bases, leaving 10 bases between them. The CDR3 coding sequence is TGTGCCAGCAGTGGTTCTCGGGTCTATGGCTACACCTTC. It translates to CASSGSRVYGYTF.

This clonotype appeared many times. The chain is built from TRBV19 and TRBJ1-2; no clear D. V gave up 10 bases and J gave up 2 bases, with 20 bases separating them. CDR1 and CDR2 from the germline V gene are LNHDA and SQIVND (reference sequence). The CDR3 totals 15 residues. CDR3 coding DNA: TGTGCCACCCTAGGATGGGGAACGATGAACTATGGCTACACCTTC. Residues: CATLGWGTMNYGYTF.

This clonotype was observed a handful of times. The rearrangement joins TRBV29-1 to TRBJ2-5, with D tentatively TRBD1 (5 bases). Per germline, CDR1 SQVTM and CDR2 ANQGSEA. V was clipped by 4 bases and J by 5 bases, with 26 bases between them. This CDR3 region has 17 residues. CDR3 sequence: CSVGTRTRQPGYETQYF. The CDR3 DNA follows: TGCAGCGTTGGAACCCGGACAAGGCAGCCTGGATACGAGACCCAGTACTTC.